What follows is one TCR beta chain and its context. Other DNA sequences of this sample code for an identical CDR3. The sample is drawn from a study of blood T cell repertoires in COVID-19. The data were produced by immunoSEQ multiplex PCR, yet TCRdb's version contains in-frame clones alone and is incomplete. The sample includes under 300,000 clones, around nine tenths of them seen just once. CDR3 length equals 13 residues. The V gene's germline CDR1 is SGHTA and CDR2 FQGNSA. The V end was cut by 2 bases, the J end by 4 bases, with 6 bases between. This clonotype was obtained from a woman in her 70s with active or convalescent COVID-19. The specimen was peripheral blood. The J gene is TRBJ1-5, the V gene TRBV7-2; D gene unclear. As DNA, the CDR3 is TGTGCCAGCAGCTTACCGGGGAATCAGCCCCAGCATTTT. Encoded protein: CASSLPGNQPQHF.